The sequence of this T cell receptor (beta chain) was determined in a study of T cells in Graves' hyperthyroidism and ophthalmopathy. General study findings and limits: Blood samples included most of the expanded thyroid clonotypes exceeding 0.001.

The J segment lost 2 bases and the V segment lost 4 bases, leaving 7 bases of the junction unmatched. The germline gives CDR1 DFQATT, CDR2 SNEGSKA (reference sequence). This CDR3 is 16 amino acids long. Turning to this clonotype: The antigen is unknown.

What was amplified from RNA transcripts were TCR beta CDR3 regions. HTBI primers were the set used in a first-round RT-PCR of the TCR CDR3. TCRdb called the multiplex PCR reads again in MiXCR, with one record for every CDR3 protein. The sample lists hundreds of thousands of distinct CDR3 sequences, over 15% occurring once. This sequence joins TRBV20-1 and TRBJ2-6; 8 positions agree with TRBD1. The sample taken for sequencing was blood. The receptor was derived from a woman aged 18-30 years with Graves' hyperthyroidism. CDR3 sequence: CSANTGGMTGANVLTF. Here the CDR3 DNA reads TGCAGTGCTAATACAGGGGGTATGACTGGGGCCAACGTCCTGACTTTC.